This T cell receptor (beta chain) originates from a study of cytomegalovirus exposure and HLA in healthy donors. For the study at large: The same platform used for the 666 first-cohort repertoires was also used for the 130 or so validation repertoires, as a later analysis reported.

Points on this clone: What it binds is not known.

Clones were sequenced by immunoSEQ multiplex PCR, and TCRdb holds only the in-frame ones, with some missing. The profile shows roughly 52,000 clones, roughly 93% of them singletons. Study-level results: First-cohort TCR clusters tended to co-occur in the roughly 130 validation repertoires, a later analysis found. Cytomegalovirus-associated status was assigned to about 150 TCR beta chains.

This receptor was identified in a woman between 18 and 29 years old in good health and CMV-seropositive. What was sequenced was PBMCs.

The DNA for the CDR3 is TGTGCCAGCAGGAGGAGGGGACAAGAGACCCAGTACTTC. Translated, it gives CASRRRGQETQYF. The chain carries TRBV25-1 and TRBJ2-5, with D tentatively TRBD2 (6 bases). V was clipped by 6 bases and J by 2 bases, with 10 bases between them. Germline V lookup: CDR1 MGHDK, CDR2 SYGVNS. The CDR3 totals 13 residues. Full variable domain (outside the CDR3, taken from reference TRBV25-1 and TRBJ2-5): EADIYQTPRYLVIGTGKKITLECSQTMGHDKMYWYQQDPGMELHLIHYSYGVNSTEKGDLSSESTVSRIRTEHFPLTLESARPSHTSQYLCASRRRGQETQYFGPGTRLLVL.